This record covers a single T cell receptor (beta chain). This sample was included in a study of blood T cell repertoires in COVID-19. On the study more broadly: COVID-19 samples from acute and convalescent phases originated in the United States, Italy and Spain. The cDNA or gDNA used as material had been derived from T cells, B-cell-depleted T cells, or PBMCs.

TCRdb keeps only in-frame clones here, not all; method: immunoSEQ multiplex PCR. The sample has around 69,000 clones; approximately 86% are singletons. The TCR comes from a man in his forties or fifties with active COVID-19. Sequenced: peripheral blood.

The CDR3 nucleotides read TGTGCCACCAGTGATTCACGGCGATCGACAGAAAATGGCTACACCTTC. It encodes CATSDSRRSTENGYTF. The chain uses TRBV24-1 and TRBJ1-2; maybe TRBD1 (5 bases). This CDR3 is 16 amino acids long. Germline V CDR1 and CDR2: KGHDR, SFDVKD. The V and J ends lost 2 bases and 6 bases respectively, with 18 bases between them.